Sequencing of this T cell receptor (beta chain) was carried out in a study of blood T cell repertoires in COVID-19. Overall study: Both acute and convalescent COVID-19 samples were obtained from the United States, Italy and Spain. Nucleic acid was either cDNA or gDNA, and it came from T cells, B-cell-depleted T cells, or PBMCs.

Authors' data handling: It was from reference gene primer amplification that nucleated cell counts were estimated. Profiled with immunoSEQ multiplex PCR; TCRdb holds only in-frame clones, not every one. That table is the source of V, J and clone size, and D and trimming were worked out from the DNA. The data contain about 64,000 clones, 80% to 95% of them singletons. V trimming: 6 bases; J trimming: 10 bases; junction bases outside the gene matches: 6. The V gene's germline CDR1 is MNHEY and CDR2 SVGAGI. The CDR3 runs 13 residues. The receptor was isolated from a woman of 80 years or more with active COVID-19. The V and J genes are TRBV6-5 and TRBJ1-6, with 7 bases fitting TRBD1. Sequencing was carried out using peripheral blood. This CDR3 reads CASRGDRDSPLHF. CDR3 in DNA: TGTGCCAGCAGGGGAGACAGGGACTCACCCCTCCACTTT.